A single sample gave rise to the 31 T cell receptor beta chains below, sequenced in a study of cytomegalovirus exposure and HLA in healthy donors. Method: immunoSEQ multiplex PCR; TCRdb's copy keeps in-frame clones and lacks some. The data show 120,000 or so clones, with about 87% seen just once and about 2.1% held by the top ten. The sequencing input was PBMCs. The origin of the receptors is a woman in her late teens or twenties in good health and CMV-seronegative.

The V call is TRBV6-5, the J call TRBJ1-2; D call uncertain. V was shortened by 6 bases and J by 8 bases, with 16 bases between the two germline ends. CDR3 length: 13 residues. From germline, CDR1 is MNHEY and CDR2 SVGAGI. The CDR3 nucleotides are TGTGCCAGCAGCACCCCTCAAAACCTAGGCTACACCTTC. Its translation is CASSTPQNLGYTF.

This clone came up once. This chain uses TRBV4-1 with TRBJ2-3; tentative D call: TRBD1 (6 bases). The CDR3 spans 15 residues. Trimming stripped 4 bases from V and 4 bases from J, with 15 bases between. CDR1 is MGHRA and CDR2 is YSYEKL in the germline V gene. The CDR3 is CASSLTGPPADTQYF. CDR3 DNA sequence: TGCGCCAGCAGCCTGACAGGTCCCCCCGCAGATACGCAGTATTTT.

This clone was picked up one time. The chain has TRBV6-5 and TRBJ2-2; 7 nucleotides agree with TRBD2. The V gene's germline CDR1 is MNHEY and CDR2 SVGAGI. The CDR3 totals 14 residues. V shed 6 bases and J 6 bases; nucleotides not matched to a gene: 7. Here the CDR3 DNA reads TGTGCCAGCAGCCGCGGGGGAAGTGCCGGGGAGCTGTTTTTT. This sequence encodes CASSRGGSAGELFF.

The V call is TRBV5-1, the J call TRBJ2-5, with TRBD2 identical over 14 bases. Losses at the gene ends were 0 bases for V and 4 bases for J; bases not matched to a gene: 5. From germline, CDR1 is SGHRS and CDR2 YFSETQ. There are 17 residues in the CDR3. DNA for the CDR3: TGCGCCAGCAGCTTGGTTGGACTAGCGGGAGGCGTAGAGACCCAGTACTTC. Translated: CASSLVGLAGGVETQYF.

This chain joins TRBV6-1 and TRBJ1-5; no clear D. CDR1 MNHNS and CDR2 SASEGT come from the germline V gene. The V gene lost 4 bases and the J gene lost 6 bases, with 16 bases spanning the gap. CDR3 size: 15 residues. The DNA of the CDR3 is TGTGCCAGCAGTGGAGGCCTTCACCCCGGTCAGCCCCAGCATTTT. It is translated as CASSGGLHPGQPQHF.

V usage is TRBV4-1 and J usage is TRBJ2-5; possible D gene TRBD1, 5 bases. The CDR3 is 15 residues long. V was shortened by 0 bases and J by 2 bases, with 10 bases between the two germline ends. In germline, CDR1 is MGHRA, CDR2 YSYEKL. Here the CDR3 DNA reads TGCGCCAGCAGCCAAGATCGGGCAGGGCAAGAGACCCAGTACTTC. Translated, it gives CASSQDRAGQETQYF.

This clone was counted a few times. The rearrangement links TRBV30 to TRBJ2-3; 7 bases match TRBD1. Germline V gene data show CDR1 as GTSNPN and CDR2 as SVGIG (reference sequence). The CDR3 is made up of 13 amino acids. Trimming removed 8 bases from V and 4 bases from J; junction bases left unmatched: 9. DNA of the CDR3: TGTGCCGGCCAAGACAGGGAACCAGATACGCAGTATTTT. The encoded protein is CAGQDREPDTQYF.

This rearrangement joins TRBV27 to TRBJ2-1, with 12 bases fitting TRBD2. Germline CDR1 MNHEY, CDR2 SMNVEV (reference sequence). V lost 5 bases and J lost 5; bases outside the gene matches: 7. The CDR3 sequence is 16 residues long. The CDR3 bases are TGTGCCAGCAGTCCTACTACTAGCGGGGGGCACAATGAGCAGTTCTTC. This translates into CASSPTTSGGHNEQFF.

V and J are TRBV11-2 and TRBJ2-3; 7 bases align to TRBD2. Trimming took 5 bases from V and 0 from J; bases not matched to a gene: 5. The CDR3 has 15 amino acids. The V gene's germline CDR1 is SGHAT and CDR2 FQNNGV. In nucleotides, the CDR3 is TGTGCCAGCAGCCACGTAGCGGGTAGCACAGATACGCAGTATTTT. Amino acids: CASSHVAGSTDTQYF.

The chain links TRBV5-1 to TRBJ2-7, with 7 bases lining up with TRBD1. This CDR3 contains 15 residues. Germline V gene sequence: CDR1 SGHRS, CDR2 YFSETQ. After removal of 2 bases from V and 3 bases from J, the junction contained 8 bases not matched to a gene. The CDR3: CASSFRDSPHYEQYF. In nucleotides, the CDR3 is TGCGCCAGCAGCTTCCGGGACAGCCCTCACTACGAGCAGTACTTC.

The rearrangement uses TRBV7-6 and TRBJ2-1; D is possibly TRBD2 (5 bases). The germline V gene encodes CDR1 SGHVS and CDR2 FNYEAQ. The CDR3 length is 15 residues. The V end was cut by 5 bases, the J end by 0 bases, with 11 bases between. CDR3 bases: TGTGCCAGCAGCCCTCTAGCTACCTCCTACAATGAGCAGTTCTTC. It codes for CASSPLATSYNEQFF.

The rearrangement links TRBV19 to TRBJ2-5, with 12 nucleotides matching TRBD2. Losses at the gene ends were 1 base for V and 5 bases for J; bases not matched to a gene: 2. The CDR3 has 15 residues. CDR1 LNHDA and CDR2 SQIVND come from the germline V gene (reference sequence). The CDR3 loop reads CASSIVLAGGETQYF. Written as DNA, the CDR3 is TGTGCCAGTAGTATAGTCCTAGCGGGAGGGGAGACCCAGTACTTC.

In its sample, this clone was seen once. The chain links TRBV2 to TRBJ2-3; D might be TRBD1 (5 bases). Germline CDR1 is SNHLY and CDR2 is FYNNEI. The V end was cut by 6 bases, the J end by 3 bases, with 16 bases between. CDR3 size: 15 residues. This CDR3 is CASSERGQGTDTQYF. The CDR3 DNA reads TGTGCCAGCAGCGAAAGGGGTCAGGGAACAGATACGCAGTATTTT.

The chain employs TRBV7-3 and TRBJ2-1; 14 nucleotides agree with TRBD2. In germline, CDR1 is SGHTA, CDR2 FQGTGA. V dropped 0 bases and J dropped 7; count of bases not matched to a gene: 5. CDR3 length: 17 residues. CDR3 nucleotides: TGTGCCAGCAGCTTAACCGGGACTAGCGGGAGCATTAATGAGCAGTTCTTC. This codes for CASSLTGTSGSINEQFF.

The V and J genes are TRBV9 and TRBJ2-5; tentative D call: TRBD1 (7 bases). Trimming removed 0 bases at V and 5 bases at J, with 14 bases between. The germline V gene encodes CDR1 SGDLS and CDR2 YYNGEE. The CDR3 sequence is 15 residues long. CDR3 residues: CASSVAPGGTETQYF. The CDR3 DNA reads TGTGCCAGCAGCGTAGCGCCAGGGGGGACGGAGACCCAGTACTTC. The variable domain in full, completed from reference TRBV9 and TRBJ2-5, reads DSGVTQTPKHLITATGQRVTLRCSPRSGDLSVYWYQQSLDQGLQFLIQYYNGEERAKGNILERFSAQQFPDLHSELNLSSLELGDSALYFCASSVAPGGTETQYFGPGTRLLVL.

This chain links TRBV29-1 with TRBJ1-5; 10 nucleotides align to TRBD1. V gave up 4 bases and J gave up 3 bases; unmatched junction bases: 6. CDR1 SQVTM and CDR2 ANQGSEA come from the germline V gene. The CDR3 sequence is 15 residues long. DNA for the CDR3: TGCAGCGTTGCGACCGGGACAGGGGACAATCAGCCCCAGCATTTT. Translation gives CSVATGTGDNQPQHF.

The chain has TRBV27 and TRBJ1-2; 7 bases are a match to TRBD1. CDR3 length equals 16 residues. After removal of 4 bases from V and 4 bases from J, the junction contained 12 bases not matched to a gene. The germline CDR1 and CDR2 sequences are MNHEY and SMNVEV (reference sequence). CDR3 in amino acids: CASSSDREGLAYGYTF. CDR3 DNA: TGTGCCAGCAGTTCAGACAGGGAAGGACTAGCCTATGGCTACACCTTC.

This clone was counted only a few times. V is TRBV7-9 and J is TRBJ1-1; 7 bases map to TRBD1. This CDR3 is built from 14 residues. J was trimmed by 7 bases and V by 6 bases; bases with no gene match: 11. The germline V gene has CDR1 SEHNR and CDR2 FQNEAQ (reference sequence). CDR3 nucleotide sequence: TGTGCCAGCAGGTCAACCGGGACAGTGCATGAAGCTTTCTTT. Its protein product is CASRSTGTVHEAFF.

V and J are TRBV28 and TRBJ2-1, with TRBD2 matching 10 bases. The CDR3 spans 13 residues. V shed 8 bases, J shed 8 bases, and the junction held 6 bases outside the gene matches. Germline CDR1 and CDR2: MDHEN and SYDVKM. The CDR3 is CASQREGDYEQFF. CDR3 coding DNA: TGTGCCAGCCAGCGGGAGGGCGACTATGAGCAGTTCTTC. The complete variable domain, with remaining parts taken from reference TRBV28 and TRBJ2-1, reads DVKVTQSSRYLVKRTGEKVFLECVQDMDHENMFWYRQDPGLGLRLIYFSYDVKMKEKGDIPEGYSVSREKKERFSLILESASTNQTSMYLCASQREGDYEQFFGPGTRLTVL.

V usage is TRBV28 and J usage is TRBJ1-4; D gene uncertain. The CDR3 is 15 amino acids. Germline loops: CDR1 MDHEN, CDR2 SYDVKM. Trimming took 1 base from V and 5 from J, leaving 11 bases between them. The CDR3 reads CASSLSRRRNEKLFF. CDR3 bases: TGTGCCAGCAGTTTATCCCGAAGGAGGAATGAAAAACTGTTTTTT.

J is TRBJ2-1 and V is TRBV27; D may be TRBD2 (5 bases). V gave up 4 bases and J gave up 1 base, with 14 bases separating them. The CDR3 is 16 residues long. CDR1 and CDR2 (germline): MNHEY, SMNVEV (reference sequence). In DNA, the CDR3 is TGTGCCAGCAGTTCGCTGCTAGCTAGGTCCTACAATGAGCAGTTCTTC. This encodes CASSSLLARSYNEQFF.

The chain links TRBV2 to TRBJ2-1; 9 positions agree with TRBD2. This CDR3 comprises 14 residues. From germline, CDR1 is SNHLY and CDR2 FYNNEI. After removal of 5 bases from V and 6 bases from J, the junction contained 5 bases not matched to a gene. The CDR3 is CASSLRGGLNEQFF. The CDR3 nucleotides read TGTGCCAGCAGTTTGCGGGGGGGTCTCAATGAGCAGTTCTTC.

The chain has TRBV19 and TRBJ1-2; D is unclear. Germline values: CDR1 LNHDA, CDR2 SQIVND (reference sequence). CDR3 length: 13 amino acids. Trimming took 2 bases from V and 6 from J, leaving 10 bases between them. CDR3 sequence (DNA): TGTGCCAGTAGTATACGGGAGGAGAATGGCTACACCTTC. Translating gives CASSIREENGYTF.

CDR3 DNA: TGTGCCAGCAGTGAATCCAGGGGGTTGAACACTGAAGCTTTCTTT. As protein: CASSESRGLNTEAFF. This chain links TRBV2 with TRBJ1-1, with 7 nucleotides matching TRBD1. The germline V gene encodes CDR1 SNHLY and CDR2 FYNNEI. The V and J ends lost 2 bases and 0 bases, in that order; junction bases with no gene match: 3. This CDR3 is 15 amino acids long.

V gene TRBV6-1 combines with J gene TRBJ2-1; 8 bases line up with TRBD2. Trimming cost V 1 base and J 2 bases; bases outside gene matches: 4. Germline V lookup: CDR1 MNHNS, CDR2 SASEGT. There are 16 residues in the CDR3. The CDR3 nucleotides read TGTGCCAGCAGTGAAGAGGACGGGGGGGCCTACAATGAGCAGTTCTTC. Residues: CASSEEDGGAYNEQFF.

The CDR3 DNA follows: TGTGCCACCAGCGGCCTAACAGCCGACAATGAGCAGTTCTTC. Residues: CATSGLTADNEQFF. The chain is built from TRBV15 and TRBJ2-1; D gene ambiguous. Trimming took 5 bases from V and 5 from J, leaving 13 bases between them. Germline V gives CDR1 LNHNV, CDR2 YYDKDF (reference sequence). The CDR3 has 14 residues.

The gene calls are TRBV29-1 and TRBJ2-7; unclear D gene. Germline values: CDR1 SQVTM, CDR2 ANQGSEA. This CDR3 contains 14 residues. V was trimmed by 0 bases and J by 0 bases, leaving 9 bases between them. CDR3 sequence reads: CSVEETRASYEQYF. The CDR3 DNA reads as TGCAGCGTTGAAGAGACTCGCGCCTCCTACGAGCAGTACTTC.

This chain joins TRBV28 and TRBJ1-2, with a weak D call TRBD1 (6 bases). The germline gives CDR1 MDHEN, CDR2 SYDVKM. Deletions cut 11 bases from V and 4 bases from J, with 14 bases between. This CDR3 comprises 12 residues. The CDR3 is CAVGGGPYGYTF. The CDR3 DNA sequence: TGTGCCGTAGGGGGGGGTCCCTATGGCTACACCTTC.

The V and J genes are TRBV4-1 and TRBJ1-1; 9 bases map to TRBD1. The CDR3 extends over 13 amino acids. V gave up 3 bases and J gave up 5 bases; unmatched junction bases: 1. Germline V gene data show CDR1 as MGHRA and CDR2 as YSYEKL. As DNA, the CDR3 is TGCGCCAGCAGCCACGGACAGGGGACTGAAGCTTTCTTT. Translated, it gives CASSHGQGTEAFF.

The genes are TRBV30 and TRBJ2-5; no clear D gene. The V end lost 0 bases, the J end lost 1 base, and 6 bases lay between the germline ends. The CDR3 has 13 residues. Per germline, CDR1 GTSNPN and CDR2 SVGIG (reference sequence). CDR3 loop: CAWSVGRQETQYF. DNA for the CDR3: TGTGCCTGGAGTGTTGGGCGCCAAGAGACCCAGTACTTC.

DNA for the CDR3: TGCGCCAGTCGAGGGCCACTCCTTCAAGAGACCCAGTACTTC. Translated, it gives CASRGPLLQETQYF. The chain joins TRBV5-1 to TRBJ2-5; maybe TRBD2 (5 bases). Germline V gives CDR1 SGHRS, CDR2 YFSETQ. The V and J ends lost 8 bases and 2 bases respectively, with 16 bases between them. The CDR3 runs 14 residues.